These T cell receptor beta chains were read from a single sample in a study of Ad26.COV2.S vaccination and SARS-CoV-2 variants. Only in-frame clones appear in the TCRdb table, and some are missing; sequencing was by immunoSEQ multiplex PCR. The sample lists just over 350,000 clones; 85% were seen once. Source: peripheral blood, taken in a trial of Ad26.COV2.S vaccine versus placebo. The receptors stem from a person between 18 and 59 years old who received the Ad26.COV2.S COVID-19 vaccine or a placebo. Both conserved end residues are part of each CDR3. D genes are given only for firm matches. Some rows have no size entry. The others give once, few or many, or a class for an expanded clone.

len: 16
abundance: NA
d_gene: TRBD1
j_gene: TRBJ1-4
v_gene: TRBV6-1
CDR3nt: TGTGCCAGCAGTGAAATCCTTGGACAGGGGGCTGAAAAACTGTTTTTT
CDR3aa: CASSEILGQGAEKLFF

len: 14
abundance: NA
d_gene: NA
j_gene: TRBJ2-2
v_gene: TRBV3-1/TRBV3-2
CDR3nt: TGTGCCAGCAGCCTCCAGCGGAACACCGGGGAGCTGTTTTTT
CDR3aa: CASSLQRNTGELFF

len: 16
abundance: NA
d_gene: TRBD1
j_gene: TRBJ2-3
v_gene: TRBV7-9
CDR3nt: TGTGCCAGCAGCAGTGGAAGAGGGGGCCCAACAGATACGCAGTATTTT
CDR3aa: CASSSGRGGPTDTQYF

len: 12
abundance: NA
d_gene: NA
j_gene: TRBJ1-2
v_gene: TRBV6-5
CDR3nt: TGTGCCAGCGGGGGGGGCCTCTATGGCTACACCTTC
CDR3aa: CASGGGLYGYTF

len: 16
abundance: NA
d_gene: TRBD1
j_gene: TRBJ2-1
v_gene: TRBV2
CDR3nt: TGTGCCAGCAGTGACCGACAGGGTTTATCCTACAATGAGCAGTTCTTC
CDR3aa: CASSDRQGLSYNEQFF

len: 16
abundance: NA
d_gene: NA
j_gene: TRBJ2-1
v_gene: TRBV28
CDR3nt: TGTGCCAGCAGCCCCAGGGGGAGGGCCACTTTTGGGGAGCAGTTCTTC
CDR3aa: CASSPRGRATFGEQFF

len: 13
abundance: NA
d_gene: NA
j_gene: TRBJ1-1
v_gene: TRBV30
CDR3nt: TGTGCCTGGAGTGTACAAGCACGAACTGAAGCTTTCTTT
CDR3aa: CAWSVQARTEAFF

len: 14
abundance: NA
d_gene: TRBD1
j_gene: TRBJ2-7
v_gene: TRBV27
CDR3nt: TGTGCCAGCAGTTTCCCGGGACAGACCTACGAGCAGTACTTC
CDR3aa: CASSFPGQTYEQYF

len: 11
abundance: NA
d_gene: TRBD2
j_gene: TRBJ2-7
v_gene: TRBV2
CDR3nt: TGTGCCAGTGGACTAGCCTACGAGCAGTACTTC
CDR3aa: CASGLAYEQYF

len: 17
abundance: NA
d_gene: TRBD2
j_gene: TRBJ2-2
v_gene: TRBV27
CDR3nt: TGTGCCAGCAGTTTACTCCGTAGCGGGAGGGTAACCGGGGAGCTGTTTTTT
CDR3aa: CASSLLRSGRVTGELFF

len: 15
abundance: NA
d_gene: NA
j_gene: TRBJ2-7
v_gene: TRBV5-5
CDR3nt: TGTGCCAGCAGCTTGACACCAGAGTTCCCCTACGAGCAGTACTTC
CDR3aa: CASSLTPEFPYEQYF

len: 14
abundance: few
d_gene: NA
j_gene: TRBJ1-3
v_gene: TRBV6-5
CDR3nt: TGTGCCAGCAGTTACTCTTCCCCCGGAAACACCATATATTTT
CDR3aa: CASSYSSPGNTIYF

len: 15
abundance: NA
d_gene: TRBD2
j_gene: TRBJ2-2
v_gene: TRBV5-5
CDR3nt: TGTGCCAGCAGCCCCGGGACTAGCGTTGCCGGGGAGCTGTTTTTT
CDR3aa: CASSPGTSVAGELFF

len: 16
abundance: NA
d_gene: TRBD1
j_gene: TRBJ1-3
v_gene: TRBV15
CDR3nt: TGTGCCACCAGCAGATCCGACAGGGTTGACGGAAACACCATATATTTT
CDR3aa: CATSRSDRVDGNTIYF

len: 14
abundance: NA
d_gene: TRBD2
j_gene: TRBJ2-5
v_gene: TRBV7-9
CDR3nt: TGTGCCAGCAGCCCAAGACTAGCCCTAGAGACCCAGTACTTC
CDR3aa: CASSPRLALETQYF

len: 15
abundance: NA
d_gene: TRBD2
j_gene: TRBJ2-5
v_gene: TRBV9
CDR3nt: TGTGCCAGCAGCGTAGATGGGACTAGCGCGGCGACCCAGTACTTC
CDR3aa: CASSVDGTSAATQYF

len: 14
abundance: NA
d_gene: NA
j_gene: TRBJ1-5
v_gene: TRBV12-5
CDR3nt: TGTGCTAGTGGGGAGGTGGGAATAGGACAGCCCCAGCATTTT
CDR3aa: CASGEVGIGQPQHF

len: 15
abundance: NA
d_gene: NA
j_gene: TRBJ2-3
v_gene: TRBV7-2
CDR3nt: TGTGCCAGCAGCTTAAAGTACCCAGGGACAGATACGCAGTATTTT
CDR3aa: CASSLKYPGTDTQYF

len: 14
abundance: NA
d_gene: NA
j_gene: TRBJ1-5
v_gene: TRBV7-2
CDR3nt: TGTGCCAGCAGCTTAGCGTCAAACAGGGAACTTCAGCATTTT
CDR3aa: CASSLASNRELQHF

len: 15
abundance: NA
d_gene: NA
j_gene: TRBJ2-5
v_gene: TRBV9
CDR3nt: TGTGCCAGCAGCCTTCTACAGGGCGTTTCCGAGACCCAGTACTTC
CDR3aa: CASSLLQGVSETQYF

len: 16
abundance: NA
d_gene: TRBD1
j_gene: TRBJ2-1
v_gene: TRBV5-8
CDR3nt: TGTGCCAGCAGCTCCGGGACAGGGTTTGGTTACAATGAGCAGTTCTTC
CDR3aa: CASSSGTGFGYNEQFF

len: 11
abundance: NA
d_gene: NA
j_gene: TRBJ2-1
v_gene: TRBV30
CDR3nt: TGTGCCTGGATTAATCACAATGAGCAGTTCTTC
CDR3aa: CAWINHNEQFF

len: 15
abundance: once
d_gene: NA
j_gene: TRBJ1-1
v_gene: TRBV30
CDR3nt: TGTGCCTGGAGGGATAAGACAGGCGTGAACACTGAAGCTTTCTTT
CDR3aa: CAWRDKTGVNTEAFF

len: 14
abundance: NA
d_gene: NA
j_gene: TRBJ2-3
v_gene: TRBV11-2
CDR3nt: TGTGCCAGCAGGATTGGGGGTAACACAGATACGCAGTATTTT
CDR3aa: CASRIGGNTDTQYF

len: 14
abundance: NA
d_gene: NA
j_gene: TRBJ1-1
v_gene: TRBV2
CDR3nt: TGTGCCAGCAGCGGCGGGGGGGGTAACACTGAAGCTTTCTTT
CDR3aa: CASSGGGGNTEAFF

len: 17
abundance: many
d_gene: NA
j_gene: TRBJ1-4
v_gene: TRBV18
CDR3nt: TGTGCCAGCTCACCGTGGCCCCTAAGAGGGGGGGATGAAAAACTGTTTTTT
CDR3aa: CASSPWPLRGGDEKLFF

len: 12
abundance: NA
d_gene: NA
j_gene: TRBJ2-5
v_gene: TRBV10-1
CDR3nt: TGCGCCAGCAGCGAGGGGCGAGAGACCCAGTACTTC
CDR3aa: CASSEGRETQYF

len: 16
abundance: NA
d_gene: NA
j_gene: TRBJ2-7
v_gene: TRBV21-1
CDR3nt: TGTGCCAGCAGCAAAAGGGCCGGGACAGGATCCTACGAGCAGTACTTC
CDR3aa: CASSKRAGTGSYEQYF

len: 13
abundance: NA
d_gene: NA
j_gene: TRBJ1-2
v_gene: TRBV5-6
CDR3nt: TGTGCCAGCAGCTTGGGAAAGGGGGTTGGCTACACCTTC
CDR3aa: CASSLGKGVGYTF

len: 16
abundance: NA
d_gene: TRBD2
j_gene: TRBJ2-7
v_gene: TRBV7-2
CDR3nt: TGTGCCAGCAGCTTAAGTATCAAGCGGGATGCCTACGAGCAGTACTTC
CDR3aa: CASSLSIKRDAYEQYF

len: 15
abundance: NA
d_gene: NA
j_gene: TRBJ1-6
v_gene: TRBV5-8
CDR3nt: TGTGCCAGCAGCTTGGGGGGCCAGATGAGTTCACCCCTCCACTTT
CDR3aa: CASSLGGQMSSPLHF

len: 13
abundance: NA
d_gene: TRBD1
j_gene: TRBJ2-7
v_gene: TRBV23-1
CDR3nt: TGCGCCAGCAGTCACCAACAGGGGAACGAGCAGTACTTC
CDR3aa: CASSHQQGNEQYF

len: 12
abundance: NA
d_gene: NA
j_gene: TRBJ2-5
v_gene: TRBV29-1
CDR3nt: TGCAGCGTTGTCACAGCTCAAGAGACCCAGTACTTC
CDR3aa: CSVVTAQETQYF

len: 14
abundance: NA
d_gene: NA
j_gene: TRBJ2-7
v_gene: TRBV9
CDR3nt: TGTGCCAGCAGCGTGGGCGGGGTTTCCTACGAGCAGTACTTC
CDR3aa: CASSVGGVSYEQYF

len: 17
abundance: NA
d_gene: TRBD1
j_gene: TRBJ2-2
v_gene: TRBV6-2/TRBV6-3
CDR3nt: TGTGCCAGCAGTCCACGGGGGGACAGGGGCAACACCGGGGAGCTGTTTTTT
CDR3aa: CASSPRGDRGNTGELFF

len: 15
abundance: NA
d_gene: NA
j_gene: TRBJ2-1
v_gene: TRBV29-1
CDR3nt: TGCAGCGTTGTGAGGGGCAGCTTAATCTACAATGAGCAGTTCTTC
CDR3aa: CSVVRGSLIYNEQFF

len: 14
abundance: few
d_gene: NA
j_gene: TRBJ1-1
v_gene: TRBV5-4
CDR3nt: TGTGCCAGCAGCTCAAGACAGGCTAACACTGAAGCTTTCTTT
CDR3aa: CASSSRQANTEAFF

len: 14
abundance: NA
d_gene: NA
j_gene: TRBJ1-4
v_gene: TRBV9
CDR3nt: TGTGCCAGCGCCCCTGGCGGGTGGGATGAAAAACTGTTTTTT
CDR3aa: CASAPGGWDEKLFF

len: 15
abundance: few
d_gene: NA
j_gene: TRBJ1-6
v_gene: TRBV25-1
CDR3nt: TGTGCCAGCAGTGAATCCGGACAGAGAAATTCACCCCTCCACTTT
CDR3aa: CASSESGQRNSPLHF

len: 17
abundance: few
d_gene: TRBD1
j_gene: TRBJ2-3
v_gene: TRBV7-2
CDR3nt: TGTGCCAGCAGCTTGGGGGGCCGGGACAGGGGGACAGATACGCAGTATTTT
CDR3aa: CASSLGGRDRGTDTQYF

len: 17
abundance: NA
d_gene: NA
j_gene: TRBJ2-5
v_gene: TRBV21-1
CDR3nt: TGTGCCAGCAGCAAATATCGGCTTGGACAGGGAGGGGAGACCCAGTACTTC
CDR3aa: CASSKYRLGQGGETQYF

len: 15
abundance: NA
d_gene: TRBD1
j_gene: TRBJ1-2
v_gene: TRBV5-1
CDR3nt: TGCGCCAGCAGCTCCCCGGAGACAGGGGGCTATGGCTACACCTTC
CDR3aa: CASSSPETGGYGYTF

len: 19
abundance: NA
d_gene: TRBD1
j_gene: TRBJ2-3
v_gene: TRBV27
CDR3nt: TGTGCCAGCAGTCGCACCCCTTACTCCGGGACAGGGGACACAGATACGCAGTATTTT
CDR3aa: CASSRTPYSGTGDTDTQYF

len: 17
abundance: NA
d_gene: NA
j_gene: TRBJ2-5
v_gene: TRBV3-1/TRBV3-2
CDR3nt: TGTGCCAGCAGCCAAGATTACCGGGGTGGGGGACAAGAGACCCAGTACTTC
CDR3aa: CASSQDYRGGGQETQYF

len: 14
abundance: NA
d_gene: TRBD2
j_gene: TRBJ2-1
v_gene: TRBV11-2
CDR3nt: TGTGCCAGCACCTGGACTAGCGCTTACAATGAGCAGTTCTTC
CDR3aa: CASTWTSAYNEQFF

len: 14
abundance: NA
d_gene: NA
j_gene: TRBJ1-1
v_gene: TRBV3-1/TRBV3-2
CDR3nt: TGTGCCAGCAGCCAAGTCCAGGGGCGCACTGAAGCTTTCTTT
CDR3aa: CASSQVQGRTEAFF

len: 11
abundance: NA
d_gene: NA
j_gene: TRBJ2-5
v_gene: TRBV20-1
CDR3nt: TGCAGTGCTGGGAGACAAGAGACCCAGTACTTC
CDR3aa: CSAGRQETQYF

len: 14
abundance: once
d_gene: NA
j_gene: TRBJ1-4
v_gene: TRBV27
CDR3nt: TGTGCCAGCAGTTTAAGCGCAGGGGTGAAAAAACTGTTTTTT
CDR3aa: CASSLSAGVKKLFF

len: 13
abundance: NA
d_gene: NA
j_gene: TRBJ2-3
v_gene: TRBV10-2
CDR3nt: TGCGCCAGCAGTGGGAGGTCTATGGATACGCAGTATTTT
CDR3aa: CASSGRSMDTQYF

len: 14
abundance: NA
d_gene: TRBD1
j_gene: TRBJ2-5
v_gene: TRBV13
CDR3nt: TGTGCCAGCAGTGTTAACAGGGGGCTATTGCCCCAGTACTTC
CDR3aa: CASSVNRGLLPQYF

len: 17
abundance: NA
d_gene: NA
j_gene: TRBJ2-3
v_gene: TRBV18
CDR3nt: TGTGCCAGCTCATCTGAGGGGGGGCCTATCTCTACAGATACGCAGTATTTT
CDR3aa: CASSSEGGPISTDTQYF

len: 15
abundance: NA
d_gene: TRBD1
j_gene: TRBJ1-1
v_gene: TRBV2
CDR3nt: TGTGCCAGCAGTAAATCTTCCGGGACAGGGCTCTTCGCTTTCTTT
CDR3aa: CASSKSSGTGLFAFF

len: 15
abundance: once
d_gene: TRBD1
j_gene: TRBJ1-2
v_gene: TRBV5-6
CDR3nt: TGTGCCAGCAGCTGGGTGACAGGGCGCGGCTATGGCTACACCTTC
CDR3aa: CASSWVTGRGYGYTF

len: 19
abundance: NA
d_gene: TRBD2
j_gene: TRBJ2-5
v_gene: TRBV11-2
CDR3nt: TGTGCCAGCAGCCCCCGTCTCCCCGGGACTAGCGGGAGGGGGGAGACCCAGTACTTC
CDR3aa: CASSPRLPGTSGRGETQYF

len: 15
abundance: NA
d_gene: TRBD1
j_gene: TRBJ1-1
v_gene: TRBV5-1
CDR3nt: TGCGCCAGCAGCCTACGAGACAGGGGCAACACTGAAGCTTTCTTT
CDR3aa: CASSLRDRGNTEAFF